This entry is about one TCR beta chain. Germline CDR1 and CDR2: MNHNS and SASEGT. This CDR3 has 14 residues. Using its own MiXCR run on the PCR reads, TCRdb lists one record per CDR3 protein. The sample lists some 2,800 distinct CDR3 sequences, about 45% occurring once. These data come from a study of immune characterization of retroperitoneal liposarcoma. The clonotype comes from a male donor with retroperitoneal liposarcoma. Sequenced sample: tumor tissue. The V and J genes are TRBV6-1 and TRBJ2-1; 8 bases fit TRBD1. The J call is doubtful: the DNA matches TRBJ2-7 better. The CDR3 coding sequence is TGTGCCAGCAGTCGACAGGGGCCTTCCTACGAGCAGTACTTC. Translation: CASSRQGPSYEQYF.